One sample yielded the 21 T cell receptor beta chains listed below, sequenced in a study of shared T cell receptors in the human thymus. Profiling relied on immunoSEQ multiplex PCR, and the TCRdb table lists in-frame clones only, not all of them. The sample carries 630,000 or so clones, around 87% recorded once. The data were also submitted as part of a second study, on human thymus T cells.

Source material: thymocytes. Receptors originate from a boy less than two years old with a congenital heart defect.

The chain recombines TRBV5-4 with TRBJ2-7; D call uncertain. Germline values: CDR1 SGHNT, CDR2 YYREEE (reference sequence). The CDR3 loop spans 16 amino acids. Trimming removed 4 bases from V and 3 bases from J, with 20 bases in between. CDR3 DNA: TGTGCCAGCAGCCGATTCGAAAAGGCAGGAAGCTACGAGCAGTACTTC. Its protein product is CASSRFEKAGSYEQYF.

As to this clone: Other DNA sequences of this sample code for an identical CDR3. V and J are TRBV28 and TRBJ1-2; D is ambiguous. The V and J ends lost 4 bases and 5 bases respectively, with 5 bases between them. CDR1 is MDHEN and CDR2 is SYDVKM in the germline V gene. The CDR3 is 11 residues long. CDR3: CASSSRYGYTF. The CDR3 coding sequence is TGTGCCAGCAGTTCCAGATATGGCTACACCTTC.

The chain has TRBV18 and TRBJ2-1, with no clear D. The CDR3 is 13 amino acids. CDR1 and CDR2 from the germline V gene are KGHSH and LQKENI. V was shortened by 10 bases and J by 9 bases, with 19 bases between the two germline ends. CDR3 DNA: TGTGCCACCTCGCAGCTAGTTGGAAGTGAGCAGTTCTTC. Translated, it gives CATSQLVGSEQFF.

The J gene is TRBJ1-2, the V gene TRBV7-8, with unresolved D. Germline V gene data show CDR1 as SGHVS and CDR2 as FQNEAQ. The length of the CDR3 is 17 residues. V dropped 2 bases and J dropped 2 bases, with 18 bases sitting between them. The CDR3 protein is CASSLSVPTIINYGYTF. Written as DNA, the CDR3 is TGTGCCAGCAGCTTATCGGTACCAACCATCATAAACTATGGCTACACCTTC.

V usage is TRBV28 and J usage is TRBJ1-1; no clear D. There are 14 residues in the CDR3. The V and J ends lost 4 bases and 5 bases respectively, with 14 bases between them. Germline V gene data show CDR1 as MDHEN and CDR2 as SYDVKM. The CDR3 is CASSSAYLPTEAFF. Here the CDR3 DNA reads TGTGCCAGCAGTTCCGCGTACCTCCCTACTGAAGCTTTCTTT.

The rearrangement links TRBV14 to TRBJ2-3; 8 bases line up with TRBD1. The J segment lost 2 bases and the V segment lost 4 bases, leaving 5 bases of the junction unmatched. CDR1 is SGHDN and CDR2 is FVKESK in the germline V gene. The CDR3 spans 15 residues. Here the CDR3 DNA reads TGTGCCAGCAGCCCTCCGGGACAGGACACAGATACGCAGTATTTT. This encodes CASSPPGQDTDTQYF.

CDR3 region: CSVLGQGGEQYF. The CDR3, as DNA: TGCAGCGTCTTGGGACAGGGCGGCGAGCAGTACTTC. The chain uses TRBV29-1 and TRBJ2-7, with TRBD1 matching over 9 bases. Unmatched junction bases numbered 6, after V lost 6 bases and J lost 6 bases. CDR1 SQVTM and CDR2 ANQGSEA come from the germline V gene. The CDR3 contains 12 residues.

The chain recombines TRBV5-8 with TRBJ2-6; TRBD1 agrees at 7 bases. After removal of 3 bases from V and 4 bases from J, the junction contained 7 bases not matched to a gene. The CDR3 is 16 amino acids. CDR1 and CDR2 from the germline V gene are SGHTS and YDEGEE. This CDR3 reads CASSSQQGSGANVLTF. CDR3 bases: TGTGCCAGCAGCTCTCAACAGGGGTCAGGGGCCAACGTCCTGACTTTC.

This rearrangement joins TRBV19 to TRBJ2-2; tentatively, D is TRBD2 (7 bases). The CDR3 contains 18 residues. Looked up from germline, CDR1 is LNHDA and CDR2 is SQIVND (reference sequence). The V end lost 0 bases, the J end lost 2 bases, and 16 bases lay between the germline ends. CDR3 sequence: CASSIDHEGGENTGELFF. Here the CDR3 DNA reads TGTGCCAGTAGTATAGATCACGAGGGGGGGGAAAACACCGGGGAGCTGTTTTTT.

The chain has TRBV4-3 and TRBJ2-7, with 12 positions matching TRBD2. V dropped 5 bases and J dropped 5; count of bases not matched to a gene: 7. The CDR3 loop spans 15 amino acids. Looked up from germline, CDR1 is LGHNA and CDR2 is YSLEER. The chain's CDR3 is CASSARLAGVHEQYF. CDR3 sequence (DNA): TGCGCCAGCAGCGCCCGACTAGCGGGAGTACACGAGCAGTACTTC.

This sequence joins TRBV5-4 and TRBJ2-3, with TRBD2 matching over 10 bases. The V gene end was trimmed by 3 bases and the J gene end by 4 bases; junction bases not matched to a gene: 5. The CDR3 covers 15 residues. Germline-derived CDR1 and CDR2 are SGHNT and YYREEE (reference sequence). The DNA of the CDR3 is TGTGCCAGCAGCTCGATTAGCGGGGGGCCAGATACGCAGTATTTT. Protein product: CASSSISGGPDTQYF.

This chain connects TRBV14 to TRBJ1-1; D remains unclear. Germline V gene data show CDR1 as SGHDN and CDR2 as FVKESK. The germline V and J ends were trimmed by 1 base and 4 bases, with 13 bases remaining between them. This CDR3 has 15 residues. CDR3 in DNA: TGTGCCAGCAGCCAAGTATCCGGGTTGGGCACTGAAGCTTTCTTT. Translating it yields CASSQVSGLGTEAFF.

The chain links TRBV9 to TRBJ2-6; TRBD2 agrees at 7 bases. This CDR3 contains 15 residues. Germline V gene sequence: CDR1 SGDLS, CDR2 YYNGEE. V was clipped by 7 bases and J by 0 bases; unmatched bases: 4. The CDR3 DNA sequence: TGTGCCAGCGGGGAGGGAATCTCTGGGGCCAACGTCCTGACTTTC. It yields the protein CASGEGISGANVLTF.

The chain employs TRBV28 and TRBJ1-2; D may be TRBD1 (6 bases). V was trimmed by 9 bases and J by 6 bases, leaving 11 bases between them. The germline gives CDR1 MDHEN, CDR2 SYDVKM. The length of the CDR3 is 11 residues. The CDR3 nucleotides are TGTGCCAGTACAGGGCGAGATGGCTACACCTTC. This encodes CASTGRDGYTF.

Remarks on this clone: Distinct nucleotide sequences in the sample also encode this CDR3. V usage is TRBV25-1 and J usage is TRBJ1-3, with 8 bases aligning to TRBD1. The germline CDR1 and CDR2 sequences are MGHDK and SYGVNS. V lost 6 bases, J lost 0 bases, and 4 bases stayed unmatched. This CDR3 has 15 amino acids. The chain's CDR3 is CASRTGANSGNTIYF. CDR3 DNA sequence: TGTGCCAGCAGGACAGGGGCTAACTCTGGAAACACCATATATTTT.

J is TRBJ1-1 and V is TRBV28; 11 positions match TRBD1. V dropped 3 bases and J dropped 1; count of bases not matched to a gene: 4. The CDR3 totals 16 residues. The germline gives CDR1 MDHEN, CDR2 SYDVKM. CDR3 coding DNA: TGTGCCAGCAGTTTGGGGGGGACAGGGGGGAACACTGAAGCTTTCTTT. It encodes CASSLGGTGGNTEAFF.

This rearrangement joins TRBV2 to TRBJ2-7, with no clear D. Between the trimmed V and J ends, which lost 5 bases and 0 bases, there was a span of 8 bases. The CDR3 has 13 residues. The germline gives CDR1 SNHLY, CDR2 FYNNEI. CDR3 sequence (DNA): TGTGCCAGCAGTACTGCTGGCTCCTACGAGCAGTACTTC. Translating it yields CASSTAGSYEQYF.

This clone was recorded only once. The rearrangement uses TRBV21-1 and TRBJ1-5. TRBV21-1 is a recognized pseudogene. There are 10 residues in the CDR3. In nucleotides, the CDR3 is TGTGCCAGGCCGGGGTGGCCCCAGCATTTT. This gives the protein CARPGWPQHF.

This clone was observed a handful of times. J is TRBJ1-4 and V is TRBV5-1; D remains ambiguous. The V and J ends lost 4 bases and 8 bases respectively, with 9 bases between them. This CDR3 has 12 amino acids. Germline V lookup: CDR1 SGHRS, CDR2 YFSETQ. The CDR3 loop reads CASSTEGEKLFF. For the CDR3, the DNA is TGCGCCAGCAGCACAGAGGGAGAAAAACTGTTTTTT. The full variable domain, rest sourced from reference TRBV5-1 and TRBJ1-4, is KAGVTQTPRYLIKTRGQQVTLSCSPISGHRSVSWYQQTPGQGLQFLFEYFSETQRNKGNFPGRFSGRQFSNSRSEMNVSTLELGDSALYLCASSTEGEKLFFGSGTQLSVL.

This rearrangement joins TRBV7-9 to TRBJ2-7; TRBD1 aligns across 9 bases. V was pared by 2 bases and J by 4 bases, with 18 bases of the junction left unmatched. The CDR3 runs 19 residues. The germline gives CDR1 SEHNR, CDR2 FQNEAQ (reference sequence). CDR3 loop: CASSLKPLKVDRGRYEQYF. The CDR3, as DNA: TGTGCCAGCAGCTTAAAGCCGTTAAAGGTCGACAGGGGGAGATACGAGCAGTACTTC.

The genes are TRBV29-1 and TRBJ2-1; 7 positions agree with TRBD2. The CDR3 spans 11 residues. The germline CDR1 and CDR2 sequences are SQVTM and ANQGSEA. With 2 bases clipped from V and 15 bases from J, the junction kept 7 bases outside the gene matches. The CDR3 region is CSVENGLVPFF. In DNA form, the CDR3 reads TGCAGCGTTGAAAACGGACTAGTGCCGTTCTTC.